A single sample gave rise to the 31 T cell receptor beta chains below, sequenced in a study of cytomegalovirus exposure and HLA in healthy donors. The PCR was carried out with 60 Vbeta primers and 13 Jbeta primers. Generated by immunoSEQ multiplex PCR, the TCRdb table keeps only in-frame clones and is missing some. The sample has 200,000 or so clones, 76% seen once. The material sequenced was PBMCs. The receptor set was obtained from a man between 18 and 29 years old in good health and CMV-seronegative.

The chain uses TRBV9 and TRBJ1-2, with a tentative D call TRBD1 (5 bases). This CDR3 is built from 13 residues. Germline V CDR1 and CDR2: SGDLS, YYNGEE. V shed 0 bases and J shed 4 bases, with 7 bases lying between them. CDR3 sequence: CASSVAQGYGYTF. The CDR3 region has the DNA TGTGCCAGCAGCGTAGCGCAGGGCTATGGCTACACCTTC.

This chain uses TRBV5-1 with TRBJ2-7, with D possibly being TRBD1 (5 bases). V shed 2 bases and J shed 6 bases, with 15 bases lying between them. The CDR3 totals 14 residues. Germline values: CDR1 SGHRS, CDR2 YFSETQ. The CDR3 bases are TGCGCCAGCAGCTTAACAGGTTACTTACGCGAGCAGTACTTC. It is translated as CASSLTGYLREQYF.

The chain couples TRBV28 to TRBJ1-5; D is uncertain. The V end was cut by 5 bases, the J end by 0 bases, with 14 bases between. The CDR3 extends over 16 amino acids. Germline-derived CDR1 and CDR2 are MDHEN and SYDVKM. In nucleotides, the CDR3 is TGTGCCAGCAGTCCGTGGACGGGAAATAGCAATCAGCCCCAGCATTTT. This gives the protein CASSPWTGNSNQPQHF. The entire variable domain, with the rest obtained from reference TRBV28 and TRBJ1-5, is as follows: DVKVTQSSRYLVKRTGEKVFLECVQDMDHENMFWYRQDPGLGLRLIYFSYDVKMKEKGDIPEGYSVSREKKERFSLILESASTNQTSMYLCASSPWTGNSNQPQHFGDGTRLSIL.

About this clone: This CDR3 is also generated by other DNA sequences in the sample. The chain couples TRBV6-5 to TRBJ1-5; D uncertain. This CDR3 region has 14 residues. Germline V gene sequence: CDR1 MNHEY, CDR2 SVGAGI. Trimming removed 3 bases at V and 4 bases at J, with 10 bases between. The CDR3 reads CASSYSGLNQPQHF. The CDR3 DNA follows: TGTGCCAGCAGTTATAGCGGTTTAAATCAGCCCCAGCATTTT.

The chain is built from TRBV6-5 and TRBJ1-5, with D possibly being TRBD1 (6 bases). Germline CDR1 is MNHEY and CDR2 is SVGAGI. This CDR3 comprises 15 residues. The V and J ends lost 5 bases and 4 bases respectively, with 15 bases between them. The CDR3 bases are TGTGCCAGCAGTAAGACAGGCGTTGAAAATCAGCCCCAGCATTTT. It codes for CASSKTGVENQPQHF.

V usage is TRBV19 and J usage is TRBJ1-5; possibly TRBD1 for D (5 bases). The ends were cut back, 7 bases at V and 1 base at J, with 11 bases in the middle. The CDR3 length is 14 residues. Germline V CDR1 and CDR2: LNHDA, SQIVND (reference sequence). The CDR3 reads CASKARESNQPQHF. The CDR3 region has the DNA TGTGCCAGTAAAGCCAGGGAAAGCAATCAGCCCCAGCATTTT.

V is TRBV7-2 and J is TRBJ2-7; 9 nucleotides match TRBD2. The CDR3 has 16 residues. The V segment lost 3 bases and the J segment 4 bases; nucleotides outside the gene matches: 10. Germline loops: CDR1 SGHTA, CDR2 FQGNSA. CDR3 loop: CASSFSRAGGSYEQYF. CDR3 nucleotides: TGTGCCAGCAGCTTTAGTAGAGCGGGAGGCTCTTACGAGCAGTACTTC.

The chain links TRBV18 to TRBJ2-2, with D maybe TRBD1 (6 bases). There are 18 residues in the CDR3. Germline CDR1 is KGHSH and CDR2 is LQKENI. V was pared by 3 bases and J by 3 bases, with 20 bases between. Here the CDR3 DNA reads TGTGCCAGCTCACCGGTATTCCGGACAGAGCCCGACACCGGGGAGCTGTTTTTT. Residues: CASSPVFRTEPDTGELFF.

This clone was picked up one time. Other DNA sequences of this sample code for an identical CDR3. The chain is built from TRBV7-9 and TRBJ2-7; D is uncertain. The CDR3 runs 11 residues. In germline, CDR1 is SEHNR, CDR2 FQNEAQ (reference sequence). Trimming removed 2 bases at V and 3 bases at J, with 2 bases between. CDR3 loop: CASSLLYEQYF. The CDR3 DNA is TGTGCCAGCAGCTTACTCTACGAGCAGTACTTC. Combining the CDR3 with reference TRBV7-9 and TRBJ2-7 gives the whole variable domain DTGVSQNPRHKITKRGQNVTFRCDPISEHNRLYWYRQTLGQGPEFLTYFQNEAQLEKSRLLSDRFSAERPKGSFSTLEIQRTEQGDSAMYLCASSLLYEQYFGPGTRLTVT.

V is TRBV5-4 and J is TRBJ2-7, with 12 bases matching TRBD1. J was trimmed by 7 bases and V by 5 bases; bases with no gene match: 7. The CDR3 runs to 14 residues. Germline lookup yields CDR1 SGHNT and CDR2 YYREEE (reference sequence). CDR3 loop: CASRWGQGAGEQYF. The CDR3 nucleotides are TGTGCCAGCAGATGGGGACAGGGGGCGGGGGAGCAGTACTTC.

The chain carries TRBV7-2 and TRBJ2-2, with D tentatively TRBD2 (5 bases). CDR1 and CDR2 (germline): SGHTA, FQGNSA. The CDR3 loop spans 16 amino acids. Trimming stripped 1 base from V and 3 bases from J, with 12 bases between. CDR3 in DNA: TGTGCCAGCAGCTTAGGACTATTAGGATACACCGGGGAGCTGTTTTTT. Amino acids: CASSLGLLGYTGELFF.

The genes are TRBV18 and TRBJ2-1; 11 bases map to TRBD2. Trimming removed 6 bases from V and 4 bases from J; junction bases left unmatched: 5. The CDR3 length is 15 residues. Germline CDR1 KGHSH, CDR2 LQKENI. CDR3 coding DNA: TGTGCCAGCTCGCGGGGACTAGCGGATTACAATGAGCAGTTCTTC. Amino acids: CASSRGLADYNEQFF.

The V and J genes are TRBV5-1 and TRBJ1-6; 7 bases agree with TRBD1. Unmatched junction bases numbered 11, after V lost 0 bases and J lost 8 bases. The CDR3 covers 17 residues. Looked up from germline, CDR1 is SGHRS and CDR2 is YFSETQ. In DNA form, the CDR3 reads TGCGCCAGCAGCTTGGACAGGGGAAGGTTAGGTGATTCACCCCTCCACTTT. This codes for CASSLDRGRLGDSPLHF.

The chain uses TRBV18 and TRBJ1-1; D is possibly TRBD1 (6 bases). The V end lost 8 bases, the J end lost 5 bases, and 18 bases lay between the germline ends. The CDR3 is 14 residues long. Germline V CDR1 and CDR2: KGHSH, LQKENI. CDR3 loop: CASLLGGGSTEAFF. CDR3 coding DNA: TGTGCCAGCCTCCTGGGGGGCGGGAGTACTGAAGCTTTCTTT.

The count of this clone is one. The rearrangement uses TRBV7-3 and TRBJ2-1, with 9 bases lining up with TRBD2. The germline V gene encodes CDR1 SGHTA and CDR2 FQGTGA. The CDR3 length is 16 residues. V gave up 5 bases and J gave up 8 bases; unmatched junction bases: 13. CDR3 protein: CASSPGGGARFHEQFF. The CDR3 coding sequence is TGTGCCAGCAGCCCAGGCGGGGGGGCGAGGTTCCATGAGCAGTTCTTC.

This clone was seen more than once but under ten times. The V and J genes are TRBV5-8 and TRBJ1-4; D is ambiguous. This CDR3 has 14 residues. V dropped 2 bases and J dropped 4 bases, with 9 bases sitting between them. Germline V gene sequence: CDR1 SGHTS, CDR2 YDEGEE. CDR3 loop: CASSFPGINEKLFF. As DNA, the CDR3 is TGTGCCAGCAGCTTCCCGGGGATTAATGAAAAACTGTTTTTT.

This clone was found a few times. The chain has TRBV28 and TRBJ2-7; D possibly corresponds to TRBD1 (6 bases). The CDR3 is 13 residues long. The germline CDR1 and CDR2 sequences are MDHEN and SYDVKM. Trimming took 6 bases from V and 2 from J, leaving 11 bases between them. CDR3 nucleotides: TGTGCCAGCAGCACAGGGCCGACCTACGAGCAGTACTTC. Encoded protein: CASSTGPTYEQYF. The variable domain in full, completed from reference TRBV28 and TRBJ2-7, reads DVKVTQSSRYLVKRTGEKVFLECVQDMDHENMFWYRQDPGLGLRLIYFSYDVKMKEKGDIPEGYSVSREKKERFSLILESASTNQTSMYLCASSTGPTYEQYFGPGTRLTVT.

At least ten counts were recorded for this clone. The rearrangement links TRBV2 to TRBJ1-5, with D unresolved. Germline CDR1 SNHLY, CDR2 FYNNEI. The CDR3 spans 11 residues. V dropped 5 bases and J dropped 6 bases, with 5 bases sitting between them. In nucleotides, the CDR3 is TGTGCCAGCAGTCTCGGTCAGCCCCAGCATTTT. It codes for CASSLGQPQHF.

This chain links TRBV27 with TRBJ2-5; D not certain. The CDR3 sequence is 12 residues long. CDR1 and CDR2 from the germline V gene are MNHEY and SMNVEV (reference sequence). Trimming shortened V by 4 bases and J by 1 base, and 4 bases separated the two germline ends. CDR3 bases: TGTGCCAGCAGTTGGCCCCAAGAGACCCAGTACTTC. Translated, it gives CASSWPQETQYF.

This clone was picked up a small number of times. The J gene is TRBJ1-1, the V gene TRBV2; D is perhaps TRBD1 (6 bases). The germline V gene encodes CDR1 SNHLY and CDR2 FYNNEI. CDR3 length: 15 amino acids. The germline V and J ends were trimmed by 6 bases and 1 base, with 15 bases remaining between them. For the CDR3, the DNA is TGTGCCAGCAGGGGGACGGGACAACCGAACACTGAAGCTTTCTTT. Protein: CASRGTGQPNTEAFF.

This chain uses TRBV19 with TRBJ2-7; D is perhaps TRBD2 (6 bases). Germline loops: CDR1 LNHDA, CDR2 SQIVND (reference sequence). V gave up 6 bases and J gave up 5 bases, with 14 bases separating them. CDR3 length equals 13 residues. The CDR3 coding sequence is TGTGCCAGTAGAGAGGCGGGATTGAACGAGCAGTACTTC. It yields the protein CASREAGLNEQYF.

In this sample, this clone turned up a few times. The V gene is TRBV5-1, the J gene TRBJ1-3, with D unclear. Germline V lookup: CDR1 SGHRS, CDR2 YFSETQ. This CDR3 region has 15 residues. The V end lost 6 bases, the J end lost 0 bases, and 13 bases lay between the germline ends. The CDR3: CASTERTVSGNTIYF. CDR3 nucleotide sequence: TGCGCCAGCACCGAACGGACTGTCTCTGGAAACACCATATATTTT.

This clone was found a few times. Here the CDR3 reads CASILTWTGLFEQYF. CDR3 nucleotide sequence: TGTGCCAGCATCCTCACCTGGACAGGGCTGTTCGAGCAGTACTTC. V is TRBV2 and J is TRBJ2-7; 8 bases agree with TRBD1. The germline gives CDR1 SNHLY, CDR2 FYNNEI. V lost 7 bases to trimming and J lost 6 bases; unmatched junction nucleotides: 14. The CDR3 has 15 amino acids.

CDR3 in amino acids: CASSQEEAGAGPDTQYF. In DNA form, the CDR3 reads TGCGCCAGCAGCCAAGAAGAAGCGGGAGCGGGTCCAGATACGCAGTATTTT. The V gene is TRBV4-1, the J gene TRBJ2-3; TRBD2 matches at 8 bases. The ends lost 0 bases at V and 4 bases at J; junction bases unmatched: 9. Germline loops: CDR1 MGHRA, CDR2 YSYEKL. This CDR3 is built from 17 residues.

The V call is TRBV4-1, the J call TRBJ1-6; D gene ambiguous. This CDR3 contains 14 residues. Germline CDR1 is MGHRA and CDR2 is YSYEKL. V was shortened by 1 base and J by 7 bases, with 8 bases between the two germline ends. CDR3 in amino acids: CASSQGPGNSPLHF. For the CDR3, the DNA is TGCGCCAGCAGCCAAGGCCCAGGAAATTCACCCCTCCACTTT.

About this clone: Likely a read error: the CDR3 ends without its conserved phenylalanine or tryptophan. The J gene is TRBJ2-7, the V gene TRBV27; 9 bases line up with TRBD1. The CDR3 extends over 15 amino acids. V was clipped by 5 bases and J by 1 base; unmatched bases: 6. Germline CDR1 reads MNHEY; CDR2 reads SMNVEV (reference sequence). The CDR3 protein is CASSKHGQGSYEQYL. CDR3 coding DNA: TGTGCCAGCAGTAAGCACGGACAGGGGTCCTACGAGCAGTACCTC.

The V and J genes are TRBV19 and TRBJ1-1, with no clear D. The CDR3 is 14 residues long. CDR1 is LNHDA, CDR2 SQIVND, per germline (reference sequence). V was shortened by 5 bases and J by 1 base, with 11 bases between the two germline ends. The CDR3 nucleotides read TGTGCCAGTAGTCCCGGACGGGGGAACACTGAAGCTTTCTTT. It specifies CASSPGRGNTEAFF.

This clone has a single count. The V call is TRBV5-6, the J call TRBJ2-5; weak D call: TRBD1 (7 bases). The CDR3 loop spans 14 amino acids. Deletions cut 2 bases from V and 4 bases from J, with 12 bases between. Germline CDR1 SGHDT, CDR2 YYEEEE. The CDR3 sequence: CASSFRRDRETQYF. The CDR3, as DNA: TGTGCCAGCAGCTTTAGGCGGGACAGAGAGACCCAGTACTTC. Based on the CDR3 plus reference TRBV5-6 and TRBJ2-5, the full variable domain is DAGVTQSPTHLIKTRGQQVTLRCSPKSGHDTVSWYQQALGQGPQFIFQYYEEEERQRGNFPDRFSGHQFPNYSSELNVNALLLGDSALYLCASSFRRDRETQYFGPGTRLLVL.

The chain combines TRBV27 with TRBJ1-2; 8 nucleotides agree with TRBD1. This CDR3 has 14 residues. V trimming: 5 bases; J trimming: 3 bases; junction bases outside the gene matches: 5. Germline V gene data show CDR1 as MNHEY and CDR2 as SMNVEV (reference sequence). In DNA, the CDR3 is TGTGCCAGCAGTCCCCGGACAGGGCACTATGGCTACACCTTC. This encodes CASSPRTGHYGYTF.

A few counts support this clone. This chain uses TRBV27 with TRBJ2-5; possible D gene TRBD2, 5 bases. The J call may be wrong; the DNA end is better matched by TRBJ2-7. The CDR3 is 14 residues long. Germline V lookup: CDR1 MNHEY, CDR2 SMNVEV (reference sequence). The CDR3 spells CASSFKGLPYEQYF. Written as DNA, the CDR3 is TGTGCCAGCAGTTTTAAAGGACTGCCCTACGAGCAGTACTTC.

In its sample, this clone was seen once. The CDR3 nucleotides are TGTGCCAGTAGTATACAGGCGGGGCTCTCTGGAAACACCATATATTTT. Protein product: CASSIQAGLSGNTIYF. The chain carries TRBV19 and TRBJ1-3; weak D call: TRBD1 (5 bases). CDR1 is LNHDA, CDR2 SQIVND, per germline (reference sequence). V gave up 2 bases and J gave up 0 bases, with 11 bases separating them. The CDR3 totals 16 residues.